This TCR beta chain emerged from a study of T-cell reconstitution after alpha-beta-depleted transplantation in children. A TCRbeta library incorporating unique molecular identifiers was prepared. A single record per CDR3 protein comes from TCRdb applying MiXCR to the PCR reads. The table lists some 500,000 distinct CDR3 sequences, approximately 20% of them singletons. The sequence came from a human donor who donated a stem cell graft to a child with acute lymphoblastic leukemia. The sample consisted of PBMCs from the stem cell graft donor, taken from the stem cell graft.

DNA of the CDR3: TGTGCCAGCAGCTTCGCTAGCGGGAGGGCCCCTGGGTACAATGAGCAGTTCTTC. Its protein is CASSFASGRAPGYNEQFF. The rearrangement joins TRBV7-2 to TRBJ2-1; 12 positions match TRBD2. With V trimmed by 3 bases and J by 4 bases, 10 bases remained unmatched. The CDR3 sequence is 18 residues long. The germline CDR1 and CDR2 sequences are SGHTA and FQGNSA. Based on the CDR3 plus reference TRBV7-2 and TRBJ2-1, the full variable domain is GAGVSQSPSNKVTEKGKDVELRCDPISGHTALYWYRQSLGQGLEFLIYFQGNSAPDKSGLPSDRFSAERTGGSVSTLTIQRTQQEDSAVYLCASSFASGRAPGYNEQFFGPGTRLTVL.